This T cell receptor (beta chain) was retrieved from a study of radiotherapy plus CTLA-4 blockade in lung cancer. This table comes from immunoSEQ multiplex PCR, and its TCRdb copy is limited to in-frame clones, with some not included. The table lists about 14,000 clones, about 70% of them singletons. Points on this clone: Its antigen is currently unknown.

CTLA-4 blockade with ipilimumab, together with focal radiation, was given to patients with chemo-refractory metastatic non-small-cell lung cancer. Study-wide points: Tumor-origin TCR clones grew in blood after radiotherapy plus ipilimumab. Best predicting response, reportedly, were early blood T cell clone dynamics, with interferon-beta.

V was clipped by 4 bases and J by 14 bases; unmatched bases: 13. CDR3 length: 12 residues. Looked up from germline, CDR1 is GTSNPN and CDR2 is SVGIG (reference sequence). The sequence was obtained from a human donor with non-small cell lung cancer whose response to radiotherapy plus ipilimumab could not be evaluated. The chain employs TRBV30 and TRBJ1-2; 7 bases fit TRBD1. The sequences come from peripheral blood, collected from a patient treated with radiotherapy plus ipilimumab. As DNA, the CDR3 is TGTGCCTGGACTCGGGACAGCCGAGCTATTACCTTC. Its protein product is CAWTRDSRAITF. Combining the CDR3 with reference TRBV30 and TRBJ1-2 gives the whole variable domain SQTIHQWPATLVQPVGSPLSLECTVEGTSNPNLYWYRQAAGRGLQLLFYSVGIGQISSEVPQNLSASRPQDRQFILSSKKLLLSDSGFYLCAWTRDSRAITFGSGTRLTVV.